Presented here are 30 T cell receptor beta chains from one specimen sequenced in a study of blood T cell repertoires in COVID-19. The repertoire was sequenced with immunoSEQ multiplex PCR; TCRdb's copy has only in-frame clones and lacks some. The sample has approximately 470,000 clones; roughly 87% are singletons. Sequenced sample: PBMCs or T cells enriched from blood (not recorded which). These receptors all come from a woman aged 18-35 years who had recovered from COVID-19.

The chain recombines TRBV5-1 with TRBJ2-1; D not certain. Looked up from germline, CDR1 is SGHRS and CDR2 is YFSETQ. V lost 0 bases, J lost 10 bases, and 8 bases lay in between. The CDR3 covers 12 residues. The CDR3: CASSLEPGEQFF. In nucleotides, the CDR3 is TGCGCCAGCAGCTTGGAGCCCGGGGAGCAGTTCTTC.

V and J are TRBV28 and TRBJ1-3; TRBD1 is a possible D gene (6 bases). The V end was cut by 7 bases, the J end by 4 bases, with 23 bases between. Germline V gene data show CDR1 as MDHEN and CDR2 as SYDVKM. The CDR3 has 17 amino acids. The CDR3 region is CASTLTGGAPSGNTIYF. CDR3 DNA sequence: TGTGCCAGCACCCTTACGGGGGGGGCGCCCTCCGGAAACACCATATATTTT.

CDR3 protein: CASSEVAGETEAFF. Here the CDR3 DNA reads TGTGCCAGCAGTGAAGTTGCAGGGGAAACTGAAGCTTTCTTT. The chain carries TRBV6-1 and TRBJ1-1; possible D gene TRBD1, 6 bases. Trimming took 1 base from V and 5 from J, leaving 11 bases between them. CDR1 is MNHNS and CDR2 is SASEGT in the germline V gene. There are 14 residues in the CDR3.

J is TRBJ2-3 and V is TRBV19; 8 positions match TRBD1. Trimming at V came to 11 bases and at J to 2 bases, leaving 12 bases not matched to a gene. The CDR3 covers 15 residues. Germline V gene lookup returns CDR1 LNHDA and CDR2 SQIVND (reference sequence). The chain's CDR3 is CAGRSGQGYTDTQYF. CDR3 DNA sequence: TGTGCCGGAAGATCCGGACAGGGATACACAGATACGCAGTATTTT.

As concerns this clone: A junction boundary mismatches the germline segment, possibly from a read error. The chain joins TRBV12-3 or TRBV12-4 to TRBJ2-7; maybe TRBD1 (5 bases). CDR3 length: 13 residues. The CDR3 is CASSLGQSYGQYF. CDR3 nucleotides: TGTGCCAGCAGTTTGGGGCAGTCCTACGGGCAGTACTTC.

This clone occurred once. This chain links TRBV10-3 with TRBJ2-3; 8 bases line up with TRBD2. V shed 8 bases and J 0 bases; nucleotides not matched to a gene: 7. This CDR3 region has 15 residues. Germline CDR1 and CDR2: ENHRY and SYGVKD. CDR3 region: CAIFGGASSTDTQYF. The CDR3 DNA sequence: TGTGCCATCTTCGGGGGGGCCTCTAGCACAGATACGCAGTATTTT.

The V call is TRBV7-8, the J call TRBJ1-4; TRBD1 might be the D (6 bases). V was cut by 5 bases and J by 8 bases, with 18 bases left in between. Per germline, CDR1 SGHVS and CDR2 FQNEAQ. The CDR3 totals 15 residues. The CDR3 reads CASSPDQGHFEKLFF. The CDR3 DNA is TGTGCCAGCAGCCCAGATCAGGGGCATTTCGAAAAACTGTTTTTT.

The chain recombines TRBV12-5 with TRBJ2-1; 8 bases are shared with TRBD2. Trimming at V came to 2 bases and at J to 4 bases, leaving 10 bases not matched to a gene. The CDR3 is made up of 17 amino acids. CDR1 is LGHNT, CDR2 FRNRAP, per germline. CDR3: CASGLILTASGYNEQFF. The CDR3 DNA reads TGTGCTAGTGGTTTGATTTTAACGGCTAGCGGGTACAATGAGCAGTTCTTC.

This clone turned up a few times. The rearrangement links TRBV6-5 to TRBJ1-2, with TRBD1 matching 7 bases. V gave up 5 bases and J gave up 0 bases; unmatched junction bases: 3. Germline V gene lookup returns CDR1 MNHEY and CDR2 SVGAGI. This CDR3 contains 14 residues. CDR3 DNA sequence: TGTGCCAGCAGTCGGGACAGCTCTAACTATGGCTACACCTTC. The encoded protein is CASSRDSSNYGYTF.

In the case of this clone: A read error is possible here, since a much larger clone lies one base away. The V gene is TRBV7-9, the J gene TRBJ2-7, with unresolved D. V was pared by 5 bases and J by 2 bases, with 4 bases between. The V gene's germline CDR1 is SEHNR and CDR2 FQNEAQ (reference sequence). The CDR3 runs to 11 residues. The CDR3 DNA reads TGTGCCAGCAGCCCAGCCTACGAGCAGTACTTC. Protein: CASSPAYEQYF.

The count of this clone is one. The chain links TRBV2 to TRBJ1-4; D ambiguous. V lost 3 bases and J lost 7, with 15 bases in between. Germline assignment: CDR1 SNHLY and CDR2 FYNNEI. The CDR3 is 15 amino acids. The DNA of the CDR3 is TGTGCCAGCAGTGATCAAAGCCTTTCGGGTGAAAAACTGTTTTTT. This codes for CASSDQSLSGEKLFF.

The rearrangement uses TRBV4-1 and TRBJ1-1, with 10 bases that match TRBD1. Trimming removed 3 bases from V and 1 base from J; junction bases left unmatched: 11. CDR1 MGHRA and CDR2 YSYEKL come from the germline V gene. The CDR3 runs to 18 residues. Here the CDR3 DNA reads TGCGCCAGCAGCCATGAGGGACAGGGGAGATCTCGGAACACTGAAGCTTTCTTT. Protein product: CASSHEGQGRSRNTEAFF.

The J gene is TRBJ1-2, the V gene TRBV6-6; D is unclear. The CDR3 is made up of 14 amino acids. V was shortened by 6 bases and J by 4 bases, with 15 bases between the two germline ends. Germline lookup yields CDR1 MNHNY and CDR2 SVGAGI (reference sequence). CDR3 residues: CASSRAVSGYGYTF. The CDR3 coding sequence is TGTGCCAGCAGCCGCGCGGTGAGCGGCTATGGCTACACCTTC.

This rearrangement joins TRBV30 to TRBJ2-1; D call uncertain. The CDR3 loop spans 13 amino acids. Germline CDR1 is GTSNPN and CDR2 is SVGIG (reference sequence). The ends were cut back, 5 bases at V and 0 bases at J, with 8 bases in the middle. As DNA, the CDR3 is TGTGCCTGGTTCCGGAGCTCCTACAATGAGCAGTTCTTC. This encodes CAWFRSSYNEQFF.

Only one count was recorded for this clone. The gene calls are TRBV6-2 or TRBV6-3 and TRBJ2-1, with TRBD1 matching 7 bases. The CDR3 sequence is 16 residues long. V shed 6 bases, J shed 4 bases, and the junction held 12 bases outside the gene matches. From germline, CDR1 is MNHEY and CDR2 SVGEGT. Written as DNA, the CDR3 is TGTGCCAGCAGCGACAGACAGGGATATAAATACAATGAGCAGTTCTTC. Protein product: CASSDRQGYKYNEQFF.

The V gene is TRBV2, the J gene TRBJ1-2; TRBD1 might be the D (5 bases). V gave up 0 bases and J gave up 8 bases, with 13 bases separating them. This CDR3 comprises 14 residues. CDR1 and CDR2 from the germline V gene are SNHLY and FYNNEI. Here the CDR3 DNA reads TGTGCCAGCAGTGAAGCCTTGGGGGGAGGCGGCTACACCTTC. It yields the protein CASSEALGGGGYTF.

The chain links TRBV5-1 to TRBJ2-7; no clear D. The CDR3 sequence is 13 residues long. Trimming removed 6 bases from V and 0 bases from J, with 10 bases in between. The germline CDR1 and CDR2 sequences are SGHRS and YFSETQ. This CDR3 is CASTESSSYEQYF. The CDR3 region has the DNA TGCGCCAGCACCGAGTCAAGCTCCTACGAGCAGTACTTC.

The rearrangement uses TRBV6-4 and TRBJ1-2; 9 nucleotides line up with TRBD1. This CDR3 spans 18 amino acids. Germline CDR1 and CDR2: MRHNA and SNTAGT. Germline trimming cut 0 bases from V and 7 bases from J; bases unmatched to any gene: 15. The CDR3 sequence is CASSDSNWGQGKESGYTF. The DNA for the CDR3 is TGTGCCAGCAGTGACTCAAACTGGGGACAGGGAAAGGAGTCTGGCTACACCTTC.

The V gene is TRBV7-2, the J gene TRBJ2-5, with 9 bases matching TRBD1. The CDR3 has 13 amino acids. The J segment lost 10 bases and the V segment lost 4 bases, leaving 7 bases of the junction unmatched. From germline, CDR1 is SGHTA and CDR2 FQGNSA. The DNA of the CDR3 is TGTGCCAGCAGCTCCAGGACAGGGGAGGTCCAGTACTTC. Translating gives CASSSRTGEVQYF. Full variable domain (missing parts from reference TRBV7-2 and TRBJ2-5): GAGVSQSPSNKVTEKGKDVELRCDPISGHTALYWYRQSLGQGLEFLIYFQGNSAPDKSGLPSDRFSAERTGGSVSTLTIQRTQQEDSAVYLCASSSRTGEVQYFGPGTRLLVL.

The chain recombines TRBV28 with TRBJ2-2, with unresolved D. Trimming took 4 bases from V and 2 from J, leaving 8 bases between them. This CDR3 comprises 14 residues. The germline V gene has CDR1 MDHEN and CDR2 SYDVKM. The CDR3 DNA is TGTGCCAGCAGTTATGGCCGAAACACCGGGGAGCTGTTTTTT. It codes for CASSYGRNTGELFF. The full variable domain, with the rest looked up from reference TRBV28 and TRBJ2-2, is DVKVTQSSRYLVKRTGEKVFLECVQDMDHENMFWYRQDPGLGLRLIYFSYDVKMKEKGDIPEGYSVSREKKERFSLILESASTNQTSMYLCASSYGRNTGELFFGEGSRLTVL.

The J gene is TRBJ1-6, the V gene TRBV7-9; 9 bases map to TRBD1. The CDR3 has 13 residues. Unmatched junction bases numbered 1, after V lost 3 bases and J lost 10 bases. The germline V gene encodes CDR1 SEHNR and CDR2 FQNEAQ (reference sequence). CDR3 amino acids: CASSLTGGSPLHF. CDR3 coding DNA: TGTGCCAGCAGCTTGACAGGGGGGTCACCCCTCCACTTT.

This chain connects TRBV30 to TRBJ2-3, with D possibly being TRBD2 (5 bases). This CDR3 spans 14 amino acids. V was shortened by 1 base and J by 2 bases, with 10 bases between the two germline ends. In germline, CDR1 is GTSNPN, CDR2 SVGIG (reference sequence). The CDR3 spells CAWSASRVTDTQYF. The DNA for the CDR3 is TGTGCCTGGAGTGCCTCGAGGGTCACAGATACGCAGTATTTT.

The J gene is TRBJ1-5, the V gene TRBV4-1; D is perhaps TRBD1 (6 bases). Between the trimmed V and J ends, which lost 0 bases and 2 bases, there was a span of 11 bases. CDR1 is MGHRA, CDR2 YSYEKL, per germline. The CDR3 has 16 residues. CDR3 bases: TGCGCCAGCAGCCAAGACCCTGGGACACGCAATCAGCCCCAGCATTTT. Protein: CASSQDPGTRNQPQHF.

A single count supports this clone. The chain recombines TRBV3-1 (or the pseudogene TRBV3-2) with TRBJ1-2; unclear D gene. Germline CDR1 reads LGHDT; CDR2 reads YNNKEL (reference sequence). This CDR3 is 15 amino acids long. The ends were cut back, 2 bases at V and 8 bases at J, with 18 bases in the middle. CDR3 DNA: TGTGCCAGCAGCCAATCGGCAGCCTCTACGGGGGGCTACACCTTC. Translating it yields CASSQSAASTGGYTF.

The J gene is TRBJ1-2, the V gene TRBV5-6; TRBD1 matches 9 bases. The germline gives CDR1 SGHDT, CDR2 YYEEEE. Losses at the gene ends were 4 bases for V and 0 bases for J; bases not matched to a gene: 10. The CDR3 is made up of 17 amino acids. Here the CDR3 DNA reads TGTGCCAGCAGCCCCGGGACAGGGTTTGGGGCTAACTATGGCTACACCTTC. Protein: CASSPGTGFGANYGYTF.

DNA for the CDR3: TGCAGTGCTAGTAGCGGGGGCTACAATGAGCAGTTCTTC. This translates into CSASSGGYNEQFF. The chain carries TRBV20-1 and TRBJ2-1; 9 positions match TRBD2. V trimming: 3 bases; J trimming: 3 bases; junction bases outside the gene matches: 0. Germline lookup yields CDR1 DFQATT and CDR2 SNEGSKA (reference sequence). CDR3 length: 13 residues.

V and J are TRBV30 and TRBJ2-1; no clear D gene. The germline V gene encodes CDR1 GTSNPN and CDR2 SVGIG (reference sequence). Trimming removed 5 bases at V and 8 bases at J, with 16 bases between. This CDR3 is built from 13 residues. The CDR3 region is CAWSGLQVHEQFF. The DNA for the CDR3 is TGTGCCTGGTCCGGCCTGCAGGTCCATGAGCAGTTCTTC.

The chain links TRBV28 to TRBJ1-1; 11 bases agree with TRBD1. In germline, CDR1 is MDHEN, CDR2 SYDVKM. The CDR3 sequence is 17 residues long. V shed 0 bases, J shed 2 bases, and the junction held 5 bases outside the gene matches. The DNA for the CDR3 is TGTGCCAGCAGTTTATGGGGACAGGGGGGGAAAAACACTGAAGCTTTCTTT. Its translation is CASSLWGQGGKNTEAFF.

The chain has TRBV30 and TRBJ2-6, with 8 bases identical to TRBD1. Trimming at V came to 0 bases and at J to 4 bases, leaving 5 bases not matched to a gene. This CDR3 is 16 amino acids long. In germline, CDR1 is GTSNPN, CDR2 SVGIG (reference sequence). The CDR3 here is CAWSVQGGLGANVLTF. CDR3 sequence (DNA): TGTGCCTGGAGTGTACAGGGGGGATTGGGGGCCAACGTCCTGACTTTC.

The chain recombines TRBV3-1 (or the pseudogene TRBV3-2) with TRBJ2-5, with 7 nucleotides matching TRBD1. The CDR3 has 16 residues. Germline V gene data show CDR1 as LGHDT and CDR2 as YNNKEL (reference sequence). V trimming: 0 bases; J trimming: 5 bases; junction bases outside the gene matches: 9. The CDR3, as DNA: TGTGCCAGCAGCCAAGATTCAACAGGGGTTGGGGAGACCCAGTACTTC. Its translation: CASSQDSTGVGETQYF.